This T cell receptor (beta chain) comes out of a study of technical replicates of blood from a few donors. The CDR3 has 17 residues. Trimming at V came to 3 bases and at J to 2 bases, leaving 9 bases not matched to a gene. Germline CDR1 and CDR2: SGHDN and FVKESK. TCRdb's table, derived via immunoSEQ multiplex PCR, lists solely in-frame clones and lacks some. Found here are approximately 79,000 clones, around 97% of them singletons; the top ten hold around 0.31%. Sequencing was done on a sample of T cells isolated from PBMCs. This TCR was recovered from a human donor in good health. The chain combines TRBV14 with TRBJ2-4, with 8 bases lining up with TRBD1. CDR3 sequence (DNA): TGTGCCAGCAGCCACACTCGACAGGGGTTGTCCAAAAACATTCAGTACTTC. It yields the protein CASSHTRQGLSKNIQYF. Supplemented by reference TRBV14 and TRBJ2-4, the full variable domain reads EAGVTQFPSHSVIEKGQTVTLRCDPISGHDNLYWYRRVMGKEIKFLLHFVKESKQDESGMPNNRFLAERTGGTYSTLKVQPAELEDSGVYFCASSHTRQGLSKNIQYFGAGTRLSVL.